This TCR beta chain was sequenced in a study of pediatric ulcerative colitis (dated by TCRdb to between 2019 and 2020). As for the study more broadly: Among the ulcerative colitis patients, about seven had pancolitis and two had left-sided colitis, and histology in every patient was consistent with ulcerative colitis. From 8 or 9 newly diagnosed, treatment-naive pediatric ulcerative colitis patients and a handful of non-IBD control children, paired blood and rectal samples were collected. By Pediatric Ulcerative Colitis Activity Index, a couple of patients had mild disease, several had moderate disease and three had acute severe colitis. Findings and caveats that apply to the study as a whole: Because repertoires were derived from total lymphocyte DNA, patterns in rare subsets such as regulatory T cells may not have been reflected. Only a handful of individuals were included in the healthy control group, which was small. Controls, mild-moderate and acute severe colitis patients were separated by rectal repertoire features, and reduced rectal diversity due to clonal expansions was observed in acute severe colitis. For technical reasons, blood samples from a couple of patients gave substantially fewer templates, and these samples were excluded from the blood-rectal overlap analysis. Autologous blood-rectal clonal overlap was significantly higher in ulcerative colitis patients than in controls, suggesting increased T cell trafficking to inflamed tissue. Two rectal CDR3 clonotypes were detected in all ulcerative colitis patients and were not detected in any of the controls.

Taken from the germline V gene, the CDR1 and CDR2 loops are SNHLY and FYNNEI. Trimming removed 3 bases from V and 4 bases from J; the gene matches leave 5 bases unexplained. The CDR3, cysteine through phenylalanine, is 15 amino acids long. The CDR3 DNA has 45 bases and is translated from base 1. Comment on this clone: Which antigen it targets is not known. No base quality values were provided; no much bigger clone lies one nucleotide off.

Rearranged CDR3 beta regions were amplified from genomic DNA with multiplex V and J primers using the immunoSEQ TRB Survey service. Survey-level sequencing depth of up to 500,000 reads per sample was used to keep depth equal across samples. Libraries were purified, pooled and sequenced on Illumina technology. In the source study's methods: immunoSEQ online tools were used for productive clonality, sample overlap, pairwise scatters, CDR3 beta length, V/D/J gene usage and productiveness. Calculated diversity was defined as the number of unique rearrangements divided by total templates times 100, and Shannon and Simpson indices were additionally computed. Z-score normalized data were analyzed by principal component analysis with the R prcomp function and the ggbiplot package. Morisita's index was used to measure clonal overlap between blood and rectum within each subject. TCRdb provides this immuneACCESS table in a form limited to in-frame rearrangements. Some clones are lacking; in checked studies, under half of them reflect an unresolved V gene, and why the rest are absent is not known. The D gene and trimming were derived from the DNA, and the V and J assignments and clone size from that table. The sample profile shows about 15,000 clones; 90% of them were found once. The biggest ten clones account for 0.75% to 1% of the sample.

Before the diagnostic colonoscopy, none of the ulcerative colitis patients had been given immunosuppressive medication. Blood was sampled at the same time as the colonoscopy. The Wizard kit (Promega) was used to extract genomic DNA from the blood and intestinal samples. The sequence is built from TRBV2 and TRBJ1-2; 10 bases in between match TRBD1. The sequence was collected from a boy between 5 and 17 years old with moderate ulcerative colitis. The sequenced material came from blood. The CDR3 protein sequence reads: CASSDGDRGPYGYTF. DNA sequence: TGTGCCAGCAGTGACGGGGACAGGGGACCCTATGGCTACACCTTC.